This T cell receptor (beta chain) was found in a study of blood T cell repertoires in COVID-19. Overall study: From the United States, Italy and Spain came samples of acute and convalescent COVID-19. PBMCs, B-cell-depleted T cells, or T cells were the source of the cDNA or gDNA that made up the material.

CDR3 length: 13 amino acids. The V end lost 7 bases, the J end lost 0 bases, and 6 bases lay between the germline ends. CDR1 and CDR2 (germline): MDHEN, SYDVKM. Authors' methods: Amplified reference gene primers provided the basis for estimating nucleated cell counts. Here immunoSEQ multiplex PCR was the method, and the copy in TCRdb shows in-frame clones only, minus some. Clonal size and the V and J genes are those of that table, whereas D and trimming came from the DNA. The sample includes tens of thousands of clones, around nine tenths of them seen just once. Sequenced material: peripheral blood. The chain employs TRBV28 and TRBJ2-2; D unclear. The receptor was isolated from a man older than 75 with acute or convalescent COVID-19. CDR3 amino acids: CASIRANTGELFF. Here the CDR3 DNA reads TGTGCCAGCATTCGCGCGAACACCGGGGAGCTGTTTTTT. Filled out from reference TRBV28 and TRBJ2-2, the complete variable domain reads DVKVTQSSRYLVKRTGEKVFLECVQDMDHENMFWYRQDPGLGLRLIYFSYDVKMKEKGDIPEGYSVSREKKERFSLILESASTNQTSMYLCASIRANTGELFFGEGSRLTVL.